This T cell receptor (beta chain) derives from a study of human T cells and chemical hapten exposure (dated by TCRdb to about 2021). Broadly, across the study: For sensitization, 2% DPC in acetone was applied to a 2 cm by 2 cm area of upper inner arm skin. This study followed changes in the peripheral blood TCR repertoire in vivo during primary and secondary sensitization of alopecia patients to the hapten diphenylcyclopropenone (DPC). Blood samples were taken from patients before sensitization (week 0) and at 2, 6 and about 24 weeks after DPC sensitization. Libraries were pooled for sequencing, and variation in per-sample TCR yields was attributed mainly to small differences in library volumes within the pool. Patients additionally received weekly therapeutic DPC doses to the scalp throughout the approximately 22-week study period. Patch tests used Finn chambers with 0.01% DPC on the upper back, scored after 6 days by International Contact Dermatitis Research Group standards. The mostly female patient cohort included alopecia areata with under or over 50% scalp involvement, alopecia totalis and alopecia universalis. Nearly 30 alopecia patients provided blood for TCR sequencing at one to four time points (pre-sensitization, 2, 6 and 24 weeks). Findings and caveats that apply to the study as a whole: The number of TCRs above 1 in 1000 frequency did not change with DPC sensitization; there was no evidence of global repertoire structure alterations. Because all patients had alopecia, a presumed autoimmune disease, the immune response of the patients might differ from that of healthy individuals. Significantly more large CDR3 similarity clusters were formed by expanded TCRs than by pre-sensitization or healthy control sets, consistent with antigen-driven responses. Patch test score was positively correlated with the number of PT1 expanded TCRs, with significance at thresholds 8, 16 and 32 but not at 4. Repeated subsampling changed both the strength of the expansion versus patch-test correlation and the threshold at which the correlation became significant.

Per the germline V gene, LGHNT is the CDR1 and FRNRAP is the CDR2. The V end gives up 7 bases and the J end 6 bases, leaving 7 bases in the junction not matched to a gene. The CDR3 numbers 13 residues from cysteine through phenylalanine. The sequence is cut down to CDR3 DNA, 39 bases in frame from base 1. This clonotype came up a few times. This receptor's antigen is unknown. It has no much larger one-base neighbor in the sample; base qualities were not kept. Receptor libraries were prepared by RACE. Sequenced on a NextSeq 500. Library preparation attached unique molecular identifiers to individual cDNA molecules for quantitative, reproducible TCR counting. From each blood RNA sample, both TCR alpha and TCR beta chains were sequenced. The authors processed their data as follows. The median number of TCRs per sample was approximately 96,000, ranging from roughly 23,224 to 690,600. The Decombinator software suite was used to annotate the V, J and CDR3 of the TCR reads. To make PS versus PT1 abundance plots, every sample was subsampled to the same number of TCRs (28,000). TCRs were defined as expanded if absent before sensitization and observed at least eight times at the 2-week time point. TCRdb reran the public reads through fastp at Q25 and MiXCR, keeping productive beta chains. Rows are unified per CDR3 protein, each entry keeping the most common DNA and genes. TCRdb, not the original authors, processed these V and J calls. The sample includes around 300,000 distinct CDR3 sequences, with around 7% observed a single time. Of the sample, approximately 8.9% falls within the top ten clones.

Taken with the paper, the label for time point translates to: patch test 1, 2 weeks after DPC sensitization. In the paper's terms, the treatment or condition label means: therapeutic diphenylcyclopropenone sensitization with weekly scalp DPC. At each patch-test visit, blood was drawn before the patch test was applied. Patients were eligible if aged 18 to 70, diagnosed with alopecia and judged suitable for DPC therapy, and pregnant patients were excluded. Total RNA was extracted from unfractionated whole blood collected in Tempus Blood RNA tubes. The clonotype originates from a woman under 30 with alopecia areata. Some clones in this sample may be carry-over from other donors' samples. The rearranged segments are TRBV12-5 and TRBJ1-2; the central 8 bases match TRBD1. This sample comprised whole blood, obtained in connection with sensitization to the hapten diphenylcyclopropenone (DPC). The CDR3 region has the sequence CASARQGFHGYTF. The DNA sequence follows: TGTGCTAGTGCACGACAGGGGTTTCATGGCTACACCTTC.